The 12 T cell receptor beta chains reported below all come from one sample, sequenced in a study of blood T cell repertoires in COVID-19. Profiled with immunoSEQ multiplex PCR; TCRdb holds only in-frame clones, not every one. The sample includes about 670,000 clones, just under 90% seen only once; the top ten take roughly 0.25%. Sequences were obtained from peripheral blood. All receptors derive from a woman aged 18-30 years with acute or convalescent COVID-19.

The chain couples TRBV15 to TRBJ1-1; no clear D. Germline assignment: CDR1 LNHNV and CDR2 YYDKDF (reference sequence). Trimming took 7 bases from V and 0 from J, leaving 9 bases between them. The CDR3 is 13 amino acids. CDR3 protein: CATKKQLNTEAFF. CDR3 coding DNA: TGTGCCACCAAGAAACAGCTGAACACTGAAGCTTTCTTT. The whole variable domain, remainder taken from reference TRBV15 and TRBJ1-1, is DAMVIQNPRYQVTQFGKPVTLSCSQTLNHNVMYWYQQKSSQAPKLLFHYYDKDFNNEADTPDNFQSRRPNTSFCFLDIRSPGLGDTAMYLCATKKQLNTEAFFGQGTRLTVV.

The DNA of the CDR3 is TGTGCCAGCAGCCTAGAATATGGCTACACCTTC. Protein sequence: CASSLEYGYTF. The chain carries TRBV2 and TRBJ1-2; no reliable D call. The ends were cut back, 6 bases at V and 5 bases at J, with 7 bases in the middle. The CDR3 runs to 11 residues. The germline V gene encodes CDR1 SNHLY and CDR2 FYNNEI.

The chain employs TRBV29-1 and TRBJ1-2; possibly TRBD1 for D (5 bases). This CDR3 is built from 13 residues. Trimming pared 5 bases from V and 2 bases from J, leaving 12 bases between. Germline CDR1 SQVTM, CDR2 ANQGSEA. The CDR3 DNA reads TGCAGCGTTACTATTGGACAAAACTATGGCTACACCTTC. This encodes CSVTIGQNYGYTF. The whole variable domain, filled in from reference TRBV29-1 and TRBJ1-2, reads SAVISQKPSRDICQRGTSLTIQCQVDSQVTMMFWYRQQPGQSLTLIATANQGSEATYESGFVIDKFPISRPNLTFSTLTVSNMSPEDSSIYLCSVTIGQNYGYTFGSGTRLTVV.

CDR3 bases: TGTGCCAGCAGCTTAGCGCGACAGGGGTCTTGGTATGGCTACACCTTC. This codes for CASSLARQGSWYGYTF. The chain carries TRBV7-8 and TRBJ1-2; 8 nucleotides match TRBD1. With V trimmed by 0 bases and J by 5 bases, 8 bases remained unmatched. Germline-derived CDR1 and CDR2 are SGHVS and FQNEAQ. This CDR3 has 16 amino acids. Variable domain in full (rest from reference TRBV7-8 and TRBJ1-2): GAGVSQSPRYKVAKRGQDVALRCDPISGHVSLFWYQQALGQGPEFLTYFQNEAQLDKSGLPSDRFFAERPEGSVSTLKIQRTQQEDSAVYLCASSLARQGSWYGYTFGSGTRLTVV.

V and J are TRBV6-5 and TRBJ2-1, with 7 bases aligning to TRBD1. The CDR3 extends over 16 amino acids. CDR1 MNHEY and CDR2 SVGAGI come from the germline V gene. The J segment lost 0 bases and the V segment lost 0 bases, leaving 2 bases of the junction unmatched. The CDR3 protein is CASSYSGTASYNEQFF. The CDR3 DNA reads TGTGCCAGCAGTTACTCCGGGACAGCCTCCTACAATGAGCAGTTCTTC.

The V call is TRBV5-1, the J call TRBJ1-5, with D possibly TRBD1 on 6 matching bases. Germline loops: CDR1 SGHRS, CDR2 YFSETQ. Trimming took 5 bases from V and 8 from J, leaving 17 bases between them. The CDR3 runs 14 residues. CDR3 DNA: TGCGCCAGCAGGATCAGGGGCCCAGGGGAGCCCCAGCATTTT. Translating it yields CASRIRGPGEPQHF.

The genes are TRBV6-5 and TRBJ1-5; a weak D match, TRBD1 (5 bases). CDR3 size: 15 residues. Trimming pared 5 bases from V and 1 base from J, leaving 12 bases between. Germline V gives CDR1 MNHEY, CDR2 SVGAGI. The CDR3 region has the DNA TGTGCCAGCAGTCAGACAGACAGAAGCAATCAGCCCCAGCATTTT. Translation gives CASSQTDRSNQPQHF.

V usage is TRBV10-3 and J usage is TRBJ1-2, with D uncertain. CDR1 is ENHRY and CDR2 is SYGVKD in the germline V gene. The CDR3 spans 11 residues. Trimming removed 6 bases at V and 8 bases at J, with 10 bases between. The CDR3 nucleotides are TGTGCCATCAGACACAGTGAAGGCTACACCTTC. Protein sequence: CAIRHSEGYTF.

This clone was counted a few times. This sequence joins TRBV6-2 or TRBV6-3 and TRBJ2-2; 8 nucleotides agree with TRBD2. In germline, CDR1 is MNHEY, CDR2 SVGEGT. The J segment lost 7 bases and the V segment lost 4 bases, leaving 14 bases of the junction unmatched. The CDR3 has 17 amino acids. CDR3 nucleotides: TGTGCCAGCAGTTCTCCAGGGCGGGGGGCCCCCAGCGGGGAGCTGTTTTTT. This codes for CASSSPGRGAPSGELFF.

The genes are TRBV6-5 and TRBJ2-1, with 7 bases matching TRBD2. Germline assignment: CDR1 MNHEY and CDR2 SVGAGI. The CDR3 runs 11 residues. This CDR3 is CAGAGRNEQFF. The CDR3 coding sequence is TGTGCAGGTGCCGGGAGGAATGAGCAGTTCTTC.

The CDR3 DNA sequence: TGTGCCAGCAGCATTACAACAGGCAACTATGGCTACACCTTC. Translation gives CASSITTGNYGYTF. This chain joins TRBV7-9 and TRBJ1-2; D perhaps matches TRBD1 (5 bases). The CDR3 has 14 amino acids. Trimming took 5 bases from V and 2 from J, leaving 12 bases between them. Germline CDR1 reads SEHNR; CDR2 reads FQNEAQ (reference sequence).

The genes are TRBV19 and TRBJ2-7; 10 positions match TRBD1. Per germline, CDR1 LNHDA and CDR2 SQIVND (reference sequence). The CDR3 totals 17 residues. Trimming removed 7 bases from V and 4 bases from J; junction bases left unmatched: 16. CDR3 loop: CASTATGGWGDEYEQYF. In DNA, the CDR3 is TGTGCCAGTACCGCGACAGGGGGCTGGGGTGATGAATACGAGCAGTACTTC.